The rows below give T cell receptor beta chains drawn from one sample of a study of blood T cell repertoires in COVID-19. Sequenced by immunoSEQ multiplex PCR; TCRdb stores in-frame clones only, minus some. Here the sample spans roughly 250,000 clones, 65% to 90% being singletons. Sequenced: peripheral blood. The receptors come from an elderly woman with active or convalescent COVID-19. Both conserved end residues are part of each CDR3. The D gene is left open where the match is weak. The size entry is marked missing in some rows and otherwise reads once, few, many or a size class.

d_gene,j_gene,v_gene,abundance,CDR3nt,CDR3aa
TRBD2,TRBJ2-5,TRBV24-1,NA,TGTGCCACCAGTGATTTGTCCTTTTTTGGGACTAGCGGGAGGAACTTAAGGAAGACCCAGTACTTC,CATSDLSFFGTSGRNLRKTQYF
NA,TRBJ1-2,TRBV28,once,TGTGCCAGCAGTGCCGCCGGGGGCTATGGCTACACCTTC,CASSAAGGYGYTF
TRBD1,TRBJ1-4,TRBV24-1,once,TGTGCCACCAGTGGCCTGACAGGGACTAATGAAAAACTGTTTTTT,CATSGLTGTNEKLFF
TRBD1,TRBJ1-1,TRBV25-1,few,TGTGCCAGCAGTAACCTACAGGGGCCGGGCACTGAAGCTTTCTTT,CASSNLQGPGTEAFF
NA,TRBJ1-1,TRBV18,NA,TGTGCCAGCTCACCCGGACAGCCCACTGAAGCTTTCTTT,CASSPGQPTEAFF
NA,TRBJ2-7,TRBV3-1/TRBV3-2,NA,TGTGCCAGCAGCCAAGGGGGGGACTGGGCCTACGAGCAGTACTTC,CASSQGGDWAYEQYF
NA,TRBJ1-2,TRBV19,NA,TGTGCCAGTAGTATCTCGGGGTATGGCTACACCTTC,CASSISGYGYTF
NA,TRBJ2-7,TRBV21-1,NA,TGTGCCAGCAGCAAAGGGGACAGACCCTACGAGCAGTACTTC,CASSKGDRPYEQYF
TRBD2,TRBJ2-7,TRBV11-2,NA,TGTGCCAGCAGTTCTCATAGCGGGGGGGCTGCCGAGCAGTACTTC,CASSSHSGGAAEQYF
NA,TRBJ1-4,TRBV7-2,NA,TGTGCCAGCAGCCCCCGTGGCAGGGCGAATGAAAAACTGTTTTTT,CASSPRGRANEKLFF
NA,TRBJ1-1,TRBV2,NA,TGTGCCAGCACCAACGACGGGGGATCGAACACTGAAGCTTTCTTT,CASTNDGGSNTEAFF
TRBD1,TRBJ2-7,TRBV5-4,few,TGTGCCAGCAGCCTGGAGGGACAGGCCCACTACGAGCAGTACTTC,CASSLEGQAHYEQYF
NA,TRBJ2-5,TRBV10-3,NA,TGTGCCATCAGTGAGTCGAGGGGCGGGACGACCCAGTACTTC,CAISESRGGTTQYF
TRBD2,TRBJ2-1,TRBV9,once,TGTGCCAGCAGCGCACGATTAGCGGGGTACAATGAGCAGTTCTTC,CASSARLAGYNEQFF
TRBD1,TRBJ2-7,TRBV7-2,NA,TGTGCCAGCAGCTTATCGGGACAGACCTACGAGCAGTACTTC,CASSLSGQTYEQYF
NA,TRBJ2-1,TRBV18,NA,TGTGCCAGCTCACCCGACATGTTGCAGTTCTTC,CASSPDMLQFF
TRBD1,TRBJ1-2,TRBV4-1,NA,TGCGCCAGCAGCCAGGAGACAGGGTATGGCTACACCTTC,CASSQETGYGYTF
NA,TRBJ1-2,TRBV18,NA,TGTGCCAGCTCACCAGGGCCCCAAAACTATGGCTACACCTTC,CASSPGPQNYGYTF
NA,TRBJ2-5,TRBV10-3,NA,TGTGCCATCAGTGAAGGGCGGGGGCAGGAGACCCAGTACTTC,CAISEGRGQETQYF
TRBD2,TRBJ2-2,TRBV28,once,TGTGCCAGCAGTTTATCTAGCGGGAGTGGCACCGGGGAGCTGTTTTTT,CASSLSSGSGTGELFF
NA,TRBJ1-4,TRBV3-1/TRBV3-2,NA,TGTGCCAGCAGCCAAGTTTGGAGTAATGAAAAACTGTTTTTT,CASSQVWSNEKLFF
TRBD1,TRBJ1-1,TRBV11-1,once,TGTGCCAGCAGCAAAACAGGGGTTTCTGAAGCTTTCTTT,CASSKTGVSEAFF
NA,TRBJ2-5,TRBV6-5,NA,TGTGCCAGCAGTTACCCAGGCTCCGGGGCCCAGTACTTC,CASSYPGSGAQYF
NA,TRBJ1-5,TRBV30,NA,TGTGCCTGGAGCAGGGGTAGCAATCAGCCCCAGCATTTT,CAWSRGSNQPQHF
NA,TRBJ1-2,TRBV9,NA,TGTGCCAGCAGCGTAGGGGGCCTAAACTATGGCTACACCTTC,CASSVGGLNYGYTF
NA,TRBJ2-7,TRBV11-3,NA,TGTGCCAGCAGCTTAACGCCAGGGGAGCCCCAAAGCTACGAGCAGTACTTC,CASSLTPGEPQSYEQYF
TRBD1,TRBJ2-2,TRBV6-5,once,TGTGCCAGCAGCCGGACAGGGGCCGGGGAGCTGTTTTTT,CASSRTGAGELFF
NA,TRBJ1-5,TRBV19,NA,TGTGCCAGTAGTAGTACAGGGCTCAATCAGCCCCAGCATTTT,CASSSTGLNQPQHF
TRBD1,TRBJ2-7,TRBV18,NA,TGTGCCAGCTCACCGGGGACAGGGATTGTCGACGAGCAGTACTTC,CASSPGTGIVDEQYF
NA,TRBJ2-6,TRBV2,NA,TGTGCCAGCAGTTCAGTTAATACTGGGGCCAACGTCCTGACTTTC,CASSSVNTGANVLTF
NA,TRBJ2-5,TRBV30,NA,TGTGCCTGGAGTCGTGGAGAAGAGACCCAGTACTTC,CAWSRGEETQYF
TRBD2,TRBJ2-1,TRBV5-1,few,TGCGCCAGCAGCTTGGACCTCGCGGCTAGCGGGACATCTGAGCAGTTCTTC,CASSLDLAASGTSEQFF
TRBD1,TRBJ2-3,TRBV2,once,TGTGCCGACTCTCAGGGACAGGGTACCTCAGATACGCAGTATTTT,CADSQGQGTSDTQYF
NA,TRBJ1-5,TRBV4-1,NA,TGCGCCAGCAGCCAACCAACAAACAATCAGCCCCAGCATTTT,CASSQPTNNQPQHF
NA,TRBJ1-6,TRBV5-1,NA,TGCGCCAGCAGCTTGCGTGTTGGCAGGGATAATTCACCCCTCCACTTT,CASSLRVGRDNSPLHF
NA,TRBJ2-7,TRBV3-1/TRBV3-2,NA,TGTGCCAGCAGCCAAGCAGGGGTGGGATACGAGCAGTACTTC,CASSQAGVGYEQYF
NA,TRBJ1-4,TRBV30,NA,TGTGCCTGGATGGGGCTAGGCGAAAAACTGTTTTTT,CAWMGLGEKLFF
TRBD2,TRBJ2-7,TRBV5-1,NA,TGCGCCAGCAGCTTGGGACTAGCGGGAGACCTTTACGAGCAGTACTTC,CASSLGLAGDLYEQYF
NA,TRBJ1-2,TRBV15,NA,TGTGCCACCAGCAGACAGGGTTTTGGCTACACCTTC,CATSRQGFGYTF
NA,TRBJ1-1,TRBV9,NA,TGTGCCAGCAGCGTAGTACAGGACAGCATGAACACTGAAGCTTTCTTT,CASSVVQDSMNTEAFF
TRBD1,TRBJ2-7,TRBV2,NA,TGTGCCAGCAGTGCGGGACAGGGTCTCGAGCAGTACTTC,CASSAGQGLEQYF
TRBD2,TRBJ2-5,TRBV7-9,NA,TGTGCCAGCAGCTTAGTTCTGGGGGGGAAAGAGACCCAGTACTTC,CASSLVLGGKETQYF
TRBD2,TRBJ2-5,TRBV10-3,NA,TGTGCCACCACTGCACTAGCGGGGGAAGAGACCCAGTACTTC,CATTALAGEETQYF
NA,TRBJ2-7,TRBV5-1,NA,TGCGCCAGCAGCTTTGGAGTAGACGAGCAGTACTTC,CASSFGVDEQYF